This T cell receptor (beta chain) was recorded in a study of blood T cell repertoires in COVID-19. For the study at large: Acute and convalescent COVID-19 samples came from the United States, Italy and Spain. The analysed material was cDNA or gDNA that came from T cells, B-cell-depleted T cells, or PBMCs.

CDR3 length: 16 amino acids. In germline, CDR1 is SGDLS, CDR2 YYNGEE. Trimming at V came to 3 bases and at J to 2 bases, leaving 4 bases not matched to a gene. In the authors' methods: Counts of nucleated cells, estimated from reference gene primer amplification, were obtained. The data were produced by immunoSEQ multiplex PCR, yet TCRdb's version contains in-frame clones alone and is incomplete. V, J and clone size reflect that table, while D and trimming were determined from the DNA. The sample records 100,000 or so clones, approximately 76% being singletons. The source of this sequence is an older woman with acute or convalescent COVID-19. The rearrangement joins TRBV9 to TRBJ2-5; 13 bases align to TRBD2. Sequenced material: peripheral blood. The CDR3 here is CASSGPGLAGQETQYF. In DNA, the CDR3 is TGTGCCAGCAGCGGCCCGGGACTAGCGGGGCAAGAGACCCAGTACTTC.